A selection of T cell receptor beta chains follows, all from one sample in a study of OX40 agonist ivuxolimab in advanced cancers. Using immunoSEQ multiplex PCR, the repertoire was profiled, and TCRdb retains in-frame clones only, with some absent. Of 82,000 or so clones in the sample, roughly nine tenths were seen once. The starting material was CD4+ or CD8+ T cells sorted from blood, obtained in a trial of the OX40 agonist ivuxolimab. These receptors were collected from an adult with an advanced solid tumor such as melanoma, head and neck, liver or kidney cancer. CDR3s include the opening cysteine and the closing phenylalanine or tryptophan. D genes are given only for firm matches. Expanded clones get a size class; other rows say once, few or many, or leave the size out.

d_gene	j_gene	abundance	v_gene	CDR3aa	CDR3nt
NA	TRBJ1-3	NA	TRBV5-5	CASSSSGGNTIYF	TGTGCCAGCAGCTCCAGCGGGGGGAACACCATATATTTT
NA	TRBJ1-1	NA	TRBV5-4	CASTRGGEAFF	TGTGCCAGCACCCGAGGAGGGGAAGCTTTCTTT
NA	TRBJ2-7	NA	TRBV18	CASSQGMSGKNEQYF	TGTGCCAGCTCACAGGGGATGAGTGGAAAGAACGAGCAGTACTTC
TRBD1	TRBJ1-5	few	TRBV19	CASSARGLNQPQHF	TGTGCCAGTAGTGCCAGGGGGCTCAATCAGCCCCAGCATTTT
TRBD1	TRBJ2-1	NA	TRBV27	CASSRRQGAQSSYNEQFF	TGTGCCAGCAGCCGCAGACAGGGGGCACAGAGCTCCTACAATGAGCAGTTCTTC
NA	TRBJ1-1	NA	TRBV7-9	CATAWTNTEAFF	TGTGCCACCGCCTGGACGAACACTGAAGCTTTCTTT
TRBD1	TRBJ2-7	NA	TRBV5-1	CASSYSGGRQDEQYF	TGCGCCAGCAGTTATTCAGGGGGCCGCCAAGACGAGCAGTACTTC
NA	TRBJ1-2	NA	TRBV29-1	CSVSRGASGYTF	TGCAGCGTCTCTCGGGGGGCTTCTGGCTACACCTTC
NA	TRBJ2-3	NA	TRBV9	CASSASPSYTQYF	TGTGCCAGCAGCGCGAGCCCCTCCTATACGCAGTATTTT
TRBD2	TRBJ2-3	NA	TRBV6-4	CASSGLAGADTQYF	TGTGCCAGCTCTGGACTAGCGGGAGCAGATACGCAGTATTTT
NA	TRBJ2-2	NA	TRBV14	CASSQDPPGTGELFF	TGTGCCAGCAGCCAAGACCCCCCCGGGACCGGGGAGCTGTTTTTT